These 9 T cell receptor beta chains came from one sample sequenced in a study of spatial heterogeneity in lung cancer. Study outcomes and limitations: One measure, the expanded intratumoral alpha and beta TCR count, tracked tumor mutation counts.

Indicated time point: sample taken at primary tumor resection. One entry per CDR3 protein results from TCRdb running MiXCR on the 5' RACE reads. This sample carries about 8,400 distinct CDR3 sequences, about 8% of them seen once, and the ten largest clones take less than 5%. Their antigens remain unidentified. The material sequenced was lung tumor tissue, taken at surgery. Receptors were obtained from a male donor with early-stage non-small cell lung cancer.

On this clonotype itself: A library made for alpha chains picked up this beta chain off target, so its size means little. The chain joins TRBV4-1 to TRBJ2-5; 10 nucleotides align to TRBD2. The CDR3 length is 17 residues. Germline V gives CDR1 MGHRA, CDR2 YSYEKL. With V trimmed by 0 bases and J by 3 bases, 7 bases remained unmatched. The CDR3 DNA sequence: TGCGCCAGCAGCCAAGAGCTAGGGCTAGCGGGGGAAGAGACCCAGTACTTC. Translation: CASSQELGLAGEETQYF.

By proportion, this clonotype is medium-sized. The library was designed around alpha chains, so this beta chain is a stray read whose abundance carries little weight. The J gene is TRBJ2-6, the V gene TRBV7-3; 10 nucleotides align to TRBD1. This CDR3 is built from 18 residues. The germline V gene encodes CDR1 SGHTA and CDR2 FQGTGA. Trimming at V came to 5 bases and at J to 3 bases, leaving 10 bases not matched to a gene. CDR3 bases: TGTGCCAGCAGCCATCGGACAGGGGGAAACGATGGGGCCAACGTCCTGACTTTC. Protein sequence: CASSHRTGGNDGANVLTF. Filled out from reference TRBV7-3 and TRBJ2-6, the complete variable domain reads GAGVSQTPSNKVTEKGKYVELRCDPISGHTALYWYRQSLGQGPEFLIYFQGTGAADDSGLPNDRFFAVRPEGSVSTLKIQRTERGDSAVYLCASSHRTGGNDGANVLTFGAGSRLTVL.

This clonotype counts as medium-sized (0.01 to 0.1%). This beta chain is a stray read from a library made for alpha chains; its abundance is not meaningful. This CDR3 is CASSRGRNSYNEQFF. DNA for the CDR3: TGTGCCAGTAGTAGAGGACGGAACTCCTACAATGAGCAGTTCTTC. The V gene is TRBV19, the J gene TRBJ2-1; no firm D call. The CDR3 spans 15 residues. The germline V gene encodes CDR1 LNHDA and CDR2 SQIVND (reference sequence). The V end was cut by 4 bases, the J end by 0 bases, with 10 bases between. Full variable domain (missing parts from reference TRBV19 and TRBJ2-1): DGGITQSPKYLFRKEGQNVTLSCEQNLNHDAMYWYRQDPGQGLRLIYYSQIVNDFQKGDIAEGYSVSREKKESFPLTVTSAQKNPTAFYLCASSRGRNSYNEQFFGPGTRLTVL.

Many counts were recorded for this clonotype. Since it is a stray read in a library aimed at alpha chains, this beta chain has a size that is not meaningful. The CDR3 here is CASSLPARGYNEQFF. DNA of the CDR3: TGTGCCAGCAGTTTACCTGCGCGGGGTTACAATGAGCAGTTCTTC. The genes are TRBV28 and TRBJ2-1; perhaps TRBD2 as D (6 bases). V gave up 2 bases and J gave up 4 bases, with 12 bases separating them. CDR3 length: 15 amino acids. CDR1 and CDR2 (germline): MDHEN, SYDVKM. The whole variable domain, remainder taken from reference TRBV28 and TRBJ2-1, is DVKVTQSSRYLVKRTGEKVFLECVQDMDHENMFWYRQDPGLGLRLIYFSYDVKMKEKGDIPEGYSVSREKKERFSLILESASTNQTSMYLCASSLPARGYNEQFFGPGTRLTVL.

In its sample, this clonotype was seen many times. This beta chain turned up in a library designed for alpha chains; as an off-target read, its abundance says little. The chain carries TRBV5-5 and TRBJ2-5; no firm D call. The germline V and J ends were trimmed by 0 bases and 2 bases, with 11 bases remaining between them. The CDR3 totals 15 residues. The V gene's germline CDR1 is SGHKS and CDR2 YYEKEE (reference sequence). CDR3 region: CASSLAWARQETQYF. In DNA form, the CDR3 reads TGTGCCAGCAGCTTGGCCTGGGCAAGGCAAGAGACCCAGTACTTC. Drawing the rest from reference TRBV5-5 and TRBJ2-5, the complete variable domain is DAGVTQSPTHLIKTRGQQVTLRCSPISGHKSVSWYQQVLGQGPQFIFQYYEKEERGRGNFPDRFSARQFPNYSSELNVNALLLGDSALYLCASSLAWARQETQYFGPGTRLLVL.

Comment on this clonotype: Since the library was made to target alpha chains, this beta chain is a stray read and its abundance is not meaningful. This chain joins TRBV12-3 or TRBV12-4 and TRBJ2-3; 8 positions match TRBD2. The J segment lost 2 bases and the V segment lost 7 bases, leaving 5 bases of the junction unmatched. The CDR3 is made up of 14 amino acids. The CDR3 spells CASKIAGTTDTQYF. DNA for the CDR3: TGTGCCAGCAAGATAGCGGGGACCACAGATACGCAGTATTTT.

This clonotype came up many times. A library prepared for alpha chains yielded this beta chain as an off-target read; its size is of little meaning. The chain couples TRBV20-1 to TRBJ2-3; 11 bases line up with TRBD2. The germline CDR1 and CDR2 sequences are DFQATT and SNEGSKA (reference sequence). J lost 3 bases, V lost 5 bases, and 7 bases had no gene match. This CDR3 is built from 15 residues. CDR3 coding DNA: TGCAGTGCTTCCCGACTAGCGGGAATAACAGATACGCAGTATTTT. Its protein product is CSASRLAGITDTQYF.

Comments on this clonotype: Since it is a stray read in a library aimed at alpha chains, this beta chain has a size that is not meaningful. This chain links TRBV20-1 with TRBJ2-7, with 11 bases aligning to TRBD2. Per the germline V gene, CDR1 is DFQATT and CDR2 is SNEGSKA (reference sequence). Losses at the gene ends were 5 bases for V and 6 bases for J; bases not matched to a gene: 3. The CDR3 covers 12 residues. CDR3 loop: CSALAGGGEQYF. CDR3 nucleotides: TGCAGTGCTCTAGCGGGAGGCGGCGAGCAGTACTTC.

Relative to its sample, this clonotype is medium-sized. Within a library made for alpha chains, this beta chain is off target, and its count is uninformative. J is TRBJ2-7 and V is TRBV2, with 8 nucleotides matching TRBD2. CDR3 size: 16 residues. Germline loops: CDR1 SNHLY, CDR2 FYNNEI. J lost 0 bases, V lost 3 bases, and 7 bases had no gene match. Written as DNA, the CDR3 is TGTGCCAGCAGTGACGGGCTAGCGGGTGACTCCTACGAGCAGTACTTC. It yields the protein CASSDGLAGDSYEQYF.